Listed here is a single TCR beta chain. When the RNA was reverse transcribed, random hexamers were used with an input of roughly 0.45 to 1 ug. TCRdb ran MiXCR on the immunoSEQ multiplex PCR reads and lists one entry per CDR3 protein. The table records about 210,000 distinct CDR3 sequences, 95% of them present only once. Deletions cut 6 bases from V and 4 bases from J, with 12 bases between. The CDR3 has 13 residues. The data are from a study of CD8 T cells in Susac syndrome. Sample: CD4+ T cells from PBMCs. The chain combines TRBV12-3 or TRBV12-4 with TRBJ1-2, with no clear D. The receptor's source is a human donor with multiple sclerosis. This CDR3 reads CASSLGRSYGYTF. The CDR3 bases are TGTGCCAGCAGCCTTGGCAGATCCTATGGCTACACCTTC.